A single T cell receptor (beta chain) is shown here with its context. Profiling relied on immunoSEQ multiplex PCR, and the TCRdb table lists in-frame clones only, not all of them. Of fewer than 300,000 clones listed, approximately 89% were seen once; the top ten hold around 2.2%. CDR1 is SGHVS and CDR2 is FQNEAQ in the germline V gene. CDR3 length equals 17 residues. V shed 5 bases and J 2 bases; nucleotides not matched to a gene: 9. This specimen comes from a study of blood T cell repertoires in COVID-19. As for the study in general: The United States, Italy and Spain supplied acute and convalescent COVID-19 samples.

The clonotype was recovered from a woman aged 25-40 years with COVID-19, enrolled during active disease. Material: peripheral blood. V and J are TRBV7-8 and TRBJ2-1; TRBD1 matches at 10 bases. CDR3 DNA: TGTGCCAGCAGCCCAAAGACCGGGACAGGGGCCTACAATGAGCAGTTCTTC. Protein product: CASSPKTGTGAYNEQFF.